This T cell receptor (beta chain) is drawn from a study of T cell responses to AZD1222 COVID-19 vaccine. For this clone: Its antigen is unknown.

Germline lookup yields CDR1 MNHEY and CDR2 SVGAGI. Deletions cut 8 bases from V and 2 bases from J, with 15 bases between. The CDR3 runs 15 residues. Generated by immunoSEQ multiplex PCR, the TCRdb table keeps only in-frame clones and is missing some. Of roughly 120,000 clones listed, roughly 90% were seen once; the top ten hold more than 7%. Notes on the study in general: Across the whole spike, CD4 TCRs peaked at regions 160-218 and 743-854. Mostly white British, mostly female donors; authors suggested clonal diversity may be underestimated.

V is TRBV6-5 and J is TRBJ2-2, with D perhaps TRBD1 or TRBD2 (5 bases each). The clonotype originates from an adult who received the AZD1222 COVID-19 vaccine. The sequencing used peripheral blood, collected 28 days after the second AZD1222 dose. CDR3 DNA: TGTGCCAGCTCCAGGGACCGGGCTAACACCGGGGAGCTGTTTTTT. Its translation is CASSRDRANTGELFF.